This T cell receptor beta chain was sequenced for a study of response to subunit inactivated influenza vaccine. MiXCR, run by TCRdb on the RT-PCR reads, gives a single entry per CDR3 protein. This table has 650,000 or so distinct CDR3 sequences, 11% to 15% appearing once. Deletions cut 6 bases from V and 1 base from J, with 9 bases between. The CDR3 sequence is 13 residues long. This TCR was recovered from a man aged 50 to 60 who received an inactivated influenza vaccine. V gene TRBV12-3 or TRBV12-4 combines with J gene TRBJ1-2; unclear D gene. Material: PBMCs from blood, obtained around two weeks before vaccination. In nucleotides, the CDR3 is TGTGCCAGCAGCAGGAGCGATAACTATGGCTACACCTTC. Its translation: CASSRSDNYGYTF.